These 10 T cell receptor beta chains originate from one sample sequenced in a study of T cell clonality in common variable immunodeficiency. Generated by immunoSEQ multiplex PCR, the TCRdb table keeps only in-frame clones and is missing some. This sample carries 40,000 to 45,000 clones, none of them present only once. Sequenced: peripheral blood mononuclear cells. The receptors here all came from a person aged 18-70 years in good health.

This clone was detected many times. Here the CDR3 reads CASSLGQAPTGEQYF. The sequenced part of the CDR3 DNA is TGTGCCAGCAGCTTGGGACAGGCCCCAACAGGCGAG. This chain connects TRBV5-6 to TRBJ2-7, with TRBD1 as a possible D gene (6 bases). The read is 3 residues too short to cover the CDR3 end, so that end is filled in from the germline J gene. V was trimmed by 0 bases and J by 6 bases, leaving 16 bases between them. This CDR3 has 15 residues. Germline loops: CDR1 SGHDT, CDR2 YYEEEE.

In this sample, this clone turned up many times. The read ends 3 residues shy of where the CDR3 ends; the end is completed using the germline J gene. The rearrangement links TRBV19 to TRBJ1-1, with a tentative D call TRBD1 (5 bases). The CDR3 has 13 residues. The V and J ends lost 5 bases and 4 bases respectively, with 11 bases between them. Germline assignment: CDR1 LNHDA and CDR2 SQIVND (reference sequence). This chain's CDR3 is CASSSLRGTEAFF. Partial CDR3 DNA: TGTGCCAGTAGTTCGCTAAGGGGCACTGAA.

This clone was seen many times. The read ends 3 residues shy of where the CDR3 ends; the end is completed using the germline J gene. The V and J genes are TRBV2 and TRBJ1-6; D unresolved. V was cut by 7 bases and J by 6 bases, with 13 bases left in between. The CDR3 is 14 amino acids. Germline assignment: CDR1 SNHLY and CDR2 FYNNEI. The chain's CDR3 is CASNPRGVNSPLHF. CDR3 DNA (partial): TGTGCCAGCAACCCGCGCGGAGTTAATTCACCC.

Turning to this clone: With the read ending 3 residues before the CDR3 end, the germline J gene is used to fill in that end. This sequence joins TRBV7-6 and TRBJ2-7, with TRBD1 matching over 9 bases. Looked up from germline, CDR1 is SGHVS and CDR2 is FNYEAQ. The CDR3 has 14 residues. V dropped 3 bases and J dropped 6; count of bases not matched to a gene: 6. The DNA read from the CDR3 is TGTGCCAGCAGCTTGGGACAGGGAATCCGCGAG. It codes for CASSLGQGIRE. The full CDR3 protein is CASSLGQGIREQYF. The variable domain in full, completed from reference TRBV7-6 and TRBJ2-7, reads GAGVSQSPRYKVTKRGQDVALRCDPISGHVSLYWYRQALGQGPEFLTYFNYEAQQDKSGLPNDRFSAERPEGSISTLTIQRTEQRDSAMYRCASSLGQGIREQYFGPGTRLTVT.

This clone has a count of ten or more. The CDR3 extends 3 residues past the end of the read, so its final part is completed from the germline J gene. This chain joins TRBV10-3 and TRBJ2-7, with 8 nucleotides matching TRBD1. V shed 7 bases, J shed 3 bases, and the junction held 8 bases outside the gene matches. Germline CDR1 and CDR2: ENHRY and SYGVKD. The CDR3 runs to 14 residues. The covered CDR3 bases are TGTGCCATCACTTCCGGGACAGGACTCTACGAG. Translation gives CAITSGTGLYE. The CDR3 reads in full as CAITSGTGLYEQYF.

This clone came up many times. An end of the junction does not agree with germline; a read error may underlie this. The DNA read from the CDR3 is TGTGCCAGCAGCGTAGACCAGTACACTGAA. Translation gives CASSVDQYTE. The whole CDR3 protein reads CASSVDQYTEAFF. The chain links TRBV11-3 to TRBJ1-1; D remains unclear. The CDR3 end lies 3 residues beyond the end of the read and is filled in from the germline J gene. This CDR3 contains 13 residues. Germline V gives CDR1 SGHNT, CDR2 YENEEA.

In this sample, this clone turned up many times. The read ends 3 residues before the CDR3 terminus; that terminus is restored from the germline J gene. The V gene is TRBV19, the J gene TRBJ1-6; D is possibly TRBD1 (6 bases). V was clipped by 5 bases and J by 10 bases, with 12 bases between them. This CDR3 is built from 13 residues. Germline CDR1 and CDR2: LNHDA and SQIVND (reference sequence). CDR3 DNA, as far as it was read: TGTGCCAGTAGTGAAGCAGGGGAATCACCC. Encoded protein: CASSEAGESP. The CDR3 reads in full as CASSEAGESPLHF.

This clone was counted ten times or more. A junction end diverges from the germline sequence, so it may reflect a read error. This CDR3 is also generated by other DNA sequences in the sample. The chain's CDR3 is CASSPQQTTDTQYF. Partial CDR3 DNA: TGTGCCAGTTCACCACAACAGACCACAGATACG. This rearrangement joins TRBV18 to TRBJ2-3; D not certain. The CDR3 is cut off 3 residues early in the read; its end comes from the germline J gene. This CDR3 has 14 residues. Germline CDR1 and CDR2: KGHSH and LQKENI.

In this sample, this clone turned up many times. The read ends 3 residues before the CDR3 terminus; that terminus is restored from the germline J gene. The gene calls are TRBV29-1 and TRBJ2-2; 13 nucleotides match TRBD2. This CDR3 comprises 18 residues. V dropped 5 bases and J dropped 0; count of bases not matched to a gene: 9. Germline lookup yields CDR1 SQVTM and CDR2 ANQGSEA. Incomplete CDR3 DNA: TGCAGCGTTCTTCCTACTAGCGGGAGGGCCGCGAACACCGGGGAG. Protein: CSVLPTSGRAANTGE. The full CDR3 reads CSVLPTSGRAANTGELFF.

There are many counts of this clone. The read finishes 3 residues shy of the CDR3 end, and the germline J gene is used to complete it. The chain couples TRBV19 to TRBJ2-5, with TRBD2 matching over 8 bases. Germline loops: CDR1 LNHDA, CDR2 SQIVND (reference sequence). CDR3 length equals 13 residues. The junction had 5 bases not matched to a gene; V was cut back by 6 bases and J by 5 bases. The CDR3 bases that were read are TGTGCCAGTAGCGGGACTAGTGCGGAGACC. Its protein product is CASSGTSAET. The whole CDR3 sequence is CASSGTSAETQYF.